One TCR beta chain is described in this entry. The antigen is unknown. This specimen belongs to a study of T cell responses to AZD1222 COVID-19 vaccine. Study results and caveats: A mostly white British donor set with more females was recruited, and clonal diversity was possibly underestimated. Spike-specific TCR depth and breadth grew after two AZD1222 doses. The span of vaccine-associated CD4 TCRs extended across spike, with dominance at 160-218 and 743-854. Repertoire sampling happened only post peak T cell response.

Germline CDR1 is SEHNR and CDR2 is FQNEAQ (reference sequence). The trim removed 7 bases at V and 4 bases at J, leaving 0 bases unmatched. The CDR3 has 11 amino acids. The method was immunoSEQ multiplex PCR; TCRdb's version includes in-frame clones alone and lacks a portion of them. The data hold 150,000 to 200,000 clones, with over 80% observed a single time. The specimen was peripheral blood, collected on day 0 of AZD1222 vaccination. The receptor was isolated from an adult in good health. The V call is TRBV7-9, the J call TRBJ1-1, with TRBD1 matching 7 bases. The CDR3 sequence is CASTGGTEAFF. In DNA, the CDR3 is TGTGCCAGCACAGGGGGCACTGAAGCTTTCTTT.